Each of the 22 T cell receptor beta chains below was sequenced from the same sample in a study of technical replicates of blood from a few donors. Sequenced by immunoSEQ multiplex PCR; TCRdb stores in-frame clones only, minus some. The repertoire consists of 70,000 to 95,000 clones, with approximately 95% occurring once and the leading ten covering 0.2% to 0.3%. The specimen sequenced was T cells isolated from PBMCs. The origin of the receptors is a human donor in good health.

The chain joins TRBV20-1 to TRBJ2-7; no clear D. The CDR3 runs 11 residues. V shed 5 bases and J shed 6 bases, with 11 bases lying between them. The germline gives CDR1 DFQATT, CDR2 SNEGSKA (reference sequence). The CDR3 DNA is TGCAGTGCTTCTACAGAACTCGAGCAGTACTTC. Its protein is CSASTELEQYF.

The chain is built from TRBV5-1 and TRBJ1-3; 7 bases match TRBD1. Germline V gene lookup returns CDR1 SGHRS and CDR2 YFSETQ. This CDR3 contains 16 residues. The V segment lost 3 bases and the J segment 4 bases; nucleotides outside the gene matches: 10. The CDR3 sequence: CASSSWRQGIGNTIYF. In nucleotides, the CDR3 is TGCGCCAGCAGCTCCTGGCGACAGGGAATAGGAAACACCATATATTTT.

The rearrangement uses TRBV11-2 and TRBJ2-7; 9 nucleotides align to TRBD2. The ends lost 7 bases at V and 6 bases at J; junction bases unmatched: 13. Germline values: CDR1 SGHAT, CDR2 FQNNGV. The CDR3 consists of 15 residues. The chain's CDR3 is CASTVVYSGRSEQYF. The CDR3 nucleotides read TGTGCCAGCACCGTAGTTTACAGCGGGAGGAGCGAGCAGTACTTC.

The CDR3 loop is CASSPGWDYSYEQYF. The CDR3 region has the DNA TGCGCCAGCAGTCCGGGCTGGGACTACTCCTACGAGCAGTACTTC. This chain connects TRBV5-1 to TRBJ2-7, with 7 bases aligning to TRBD2. Per germline, CDR1 SGHRS and CDR2 YFSETQ. V was clipped by 5 bases and J by 0 bases; unmatched bases: 8. The CDR3 spans 15 residues. Complete variable domain (other parts from reference TRBV5-1 and TRBJ2-7): KAGVTQTPRYLIKTRGQQVTLSCSPISGHRSVSWYQQTPGQGLQFLFEYFSETQRNKGNFPGRFSGRQFSNSRSEMNVSTLELGDSALYLCASSPGWDYSYEQYFGPGTRLTVT.

The genes are TRBV2 and TRBJ2-2; no clear D gene. V lost 4 bases and J 3 bases, leaving 3 bases between the germline ends. In germline, CDR1 is SNHLY, CDR2 FYNNEI. The length of the CDR3 is 12 residues. CDR3 loop: CASSADTGELFF. The CDR3, as DNA: TGTGCCAGCAGTGCAGACACCGGGGAGCTGTTTTTT. The variable domain in full, with the rest retrieved from reference TRBV2 and TRBJ2-2, is EPEVTQTPSHQVTQMGQEVILRCVPISNHLYFYWYRQILGQKVEFLVSFYNNEISEKSEIFDDQFSVERPDGSNFTLKIRSTKLEDSAMYFCASSADTGELFFGEGSRLTVL.

This sequence joins TRBV29-1 and TRBJ2-7; 7 bases are shared with TRBD2. The CDR3 has 15 amino acids. The germline CDR1 and CDR2 sequences are SQVTM and ANQGSEA. V gave up 1 base and J gave up 3 bases; unmatched junction bases: 9. CDR3 loop: CSVEGVRGDLYEQYF. The CDR3 nucleotides read TGCAGCGTTGAAGGGGTCCGGGGGGACCTCTACGAGCAGTACTTC.

The V and J genes are TRBV5-1 and TRBJ1-2; D uncertain. There are 14 residues in the CDR3. Germline assignment: CDR1 SGHRS and CDR2 YFSETQ. The germline V and J ends were trimmed by 3 bases and 6 bases, with 15 bases remaining between them. The CDR3 here is CASSWGPLEDGYTF. CDR3 nucleotides: TGCGCCAGCAGCTGGGGTCCACTGGAGGATGGCTACACCTTC.

The V call is TRBV7-9, the J call TRBJ1-4, with 7 bases aligning to TRBD1. The CDR3 is 17 amino acids. V shed 1 base and J 8 bases; nucleotides not matched to a gene: 13. The germline V gene has CDR1 SEHNR and CDR2 FQNEAQ (reference sequence). This chain's CDR3 is CASSLGGSGQRREKLFF. For the CDR3, the DNA is TGTGCCAGCAGCTTAGGGGGTTCGGGACAGAGAAGAGAAAAACTGTTTTTT.

The gene calls are TRBV7-9 and TRBJ2-2; 10 bases fit TRBD1. Germline V gives CDR1 SEHNR, CDR2 FQNEAQ (reference sequence). J lost 1 base, V lost 10 bases, and 9 bases had no gene match. This CDR3 has 16 amino acids. CDR3 nucleotides: TGTGCCATCTCGCATGGGGACAGGGGGAACACCGGGGAGCTGTTTTTT. Translation gives CAISHGDRGNTGELFF. Together with reference TRBV7-9 and TRBJ2-2, the CDR3 gives the full variable domain: DTGVSQNPRHKITKRGQNVTFRCDPISEHNRLYWYRQTLGQGPEFLTYFQNEAQLEKSRLLSDRFSAERPKGSFSTLEIQRTEQGDSAMYLCAISHGDRGNTGELFFGEGSRLTVL.

The chain is built from TRBV29-1 and TRBJ2-7; 8 nucleotides line up with TRBD2. CDR3 length: 14 residues. CDR1 SQVTM and CDR2 ANQGSEA come from the germline V gene. The J segment lost 4 bases and the V segment lost 3 bases, leaving 8 bases of the junction unmatched. The CDR3 sequence is CSVEGLAGVYEQYF. CDR3 bases: TGCAGCGTTGAGGGCCTAGCGGGTGTATACGAGCAGTACTTC.

The V and J genes are TRBV5-1 and TRBJ1-2, with TRBD1 identical over 10 bases. CDR3 size: 17 residues. The V and J ends lost 1 base and 6 bases, in that order; junction bases with no gene match: 12. In germline, CDR1 is SGHRS, CDR2 YFSETQ. Here the CDR3 DNA reads TGCGCCAGCAGCTTGTGGGACCCCGGGACAGGGGAGAATGGCTACACCTTC. Protein sequence: CASSLWDPGTGENGYTF.

The chain combines TRBV4-1 with TRBJ2-7, with D perhaps TRBD2 (5 bases). Looked up from germline, CDR1 is MGHRA and CDR2 is YSYEKL. This CDR3 has 17 residues. The ends were cut back, 4 bases at V and 2 bases at J, with 21 bases in the middle. The CDR3 is CASSRHLGTSLPYEQYF. CDR3 bases: TGCGCCAGCAGCCGGCATTTAGGAACTAGTCTCCCCTACGAGCAGTACTTC.

The J gene is TRBJ1-1, the V gene TRBV9; maybe TRBD1 (5 bases). Germline CDR1 and CDR2: SGDLS and YYNGEE. This CDR3 region has 14 residues. Trimming took 4 bases from V and 4 from J, leaving 14 bases between them. CDR3 sequence reads: CASSPGGVFTEAFF. In DNA, the CDR3 is TGTGCCAGCAGCCCCGGGGGGGTTTTCACTGAAGCTTTCTTT.

The chain combines TRBV27 with TRBJ1-2, with D unclear. Looked up from germline, CDR1 is MNHEY and CDR2 is SMNVEV (reference sequence). Trimming left V 3 bases short and J 12 bases short, with 14 bases between. The CDR3 is 12 amino acids. This CDR3 reads CASSLRRGKDTF. The CDR3 nucleotides are TGTGCCAGCAGTTTGAGGCGAGGGAAAGACACCTTC.

V and J are TRBV4-1 and TRBJ2-5, with D possibly being TRBD2 (6 bases). The DNA end lines up better with TRBJ2-7; the J call may be wrong. The germline CDR1 and CDR2 sequences are MGHRA and YSYEKL. CDR3 size: 14 residues. CDR3 sequence: CASSQLQTRNEQYF. CDR3 nucleotides: TGCGCCAGCAGCCAGCTCCAGACTAGGAACGAGCAGTACTTC.

The chain employs TRBV7-9 and TRBJ2-2; D not certain. The CDR3 totals 13 residues. From germline, CDR1 is SEHNR and CDR2 FQNEAQ (reference sequence). The ends were cut back, 4 bases at V and 6 bases at J, with 9 bases in the middle. The DNA for the CDR3 is TGTGCCAGCAGCTACTCAGGCGCCGGGGAGCTGTTTTTT. This encodes CASSYSGAGELFF.

DNA of the CDR3: TGCGCCAGCAGTGAGTCGAGCGGGAGCCAAGAGACCCAGTACTTC. This translates into CASSESSGSQETQYF. The chain recombines TRBV10-2 with TRBJ2-5, with 8 bases that match TRBD2. This CDR3 region has 15 residues. The V segment lost 0 bases and the J segment 1 base; nucleotides outside the gene matches: 1. Germline CDR1 is WSHSY and CDR2 is SAAADI.

V gene TRBV7-9 combines with J gene TRBJ2-5, with 8 positions matching TRBD1. Germline V CDR1 and CDR2: SEHNR, FQNEAQ (reference sequence). J gave up 5 bases and V 5 bases, and 10 bases lay outside the gene matches. This CDR3 is 15 amino acids long. CDR3 region: CASSQGQGGRETQYF. CDR3 bases: TGTGCCAGCAGCCAAGGACAGGGAGGTCGGGAGACCCAGTACTTC.

This rearrangement joins TRBV6-5 to TRBJ2-7; perhaps TRBD2 as D (5 bases). Germline CDR1 and CDR2: MNHEY and SVGAGI. Between the trimmed V and J ends, which lost 3 bases and 0 bases, there was a span of 9 bases. This CDR3 has 14 residues. The CDR3: CASSYIRGSYEQYF. The DNA of the CDR3 is TGTGCCAGCAGTTATATTCGGGGCTCCTACGAGCAGTACTTC.

The CDR3 protein is CASSLQGASTEAFF. In nucleotides, the CDR3 is TGTGCCAGCAGCCTACAGGGGGCAAGCACTGAAGCTTTCTTT. The chain couples TRBV14 to TRBJ1-1; 9 nucleotides match TRBD1. The V segment lost 4 bases and the J segment 4 bases; nucleotides outside the gene matches: 4. Per the germline V gene, CDR1 is SGHDN and CDR2 is FVKESK. The CDR3 is 14 amino acids.

This clone was counted once. The chain joins TRBV25-1 to TRBJ1-2; 10 nucleotides align to TRBD1. Germline V gene lookup returns CDR1 MGHDK and CDR2 SYGVNS. J lost 13 bases, V lost 3 bases, and 5 bases had no gene match. The CDR3 length is 12 residues. The CDR3 sequence: CASSDDRGHGTF. CDR3 bases: TGTGCCAGCAGTGACGACAGGGGGCACGGCACCTTC.

The rearrangement links TRBV6-1 to TRBJ2-7; TRBD2 agrees at 9 bases. CDR3 length: 15 amino acids. The germline CDR1 and CDR2 sequences are MNHNS and SASEGT. V shed 7 bases, J shed 0 bases, and the junction held 7 bases outside the gene matches. The CDR3 DNA follows: TGTGCCAGCATGGGTAGCGGGGGCTCCTCCTACGAGCAGTACTTC. This gives the protein CASMGSGGSSYEQYF.